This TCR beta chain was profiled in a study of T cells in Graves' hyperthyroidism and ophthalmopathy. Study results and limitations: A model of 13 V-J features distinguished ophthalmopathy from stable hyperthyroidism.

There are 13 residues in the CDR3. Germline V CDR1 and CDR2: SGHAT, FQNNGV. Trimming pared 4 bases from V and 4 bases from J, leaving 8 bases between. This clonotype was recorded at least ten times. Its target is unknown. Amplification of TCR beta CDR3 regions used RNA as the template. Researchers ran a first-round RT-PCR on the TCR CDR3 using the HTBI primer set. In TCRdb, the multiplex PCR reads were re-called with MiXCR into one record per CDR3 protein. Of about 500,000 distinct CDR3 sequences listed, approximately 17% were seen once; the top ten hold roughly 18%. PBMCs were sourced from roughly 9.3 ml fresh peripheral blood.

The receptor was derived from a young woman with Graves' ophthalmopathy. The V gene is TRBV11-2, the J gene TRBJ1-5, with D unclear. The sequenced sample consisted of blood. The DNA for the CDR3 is TGTGCCAGCAGCTCGGGTGTTAATCAGCCCCAGCATTTT. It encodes CASSSGVNQPQHF.